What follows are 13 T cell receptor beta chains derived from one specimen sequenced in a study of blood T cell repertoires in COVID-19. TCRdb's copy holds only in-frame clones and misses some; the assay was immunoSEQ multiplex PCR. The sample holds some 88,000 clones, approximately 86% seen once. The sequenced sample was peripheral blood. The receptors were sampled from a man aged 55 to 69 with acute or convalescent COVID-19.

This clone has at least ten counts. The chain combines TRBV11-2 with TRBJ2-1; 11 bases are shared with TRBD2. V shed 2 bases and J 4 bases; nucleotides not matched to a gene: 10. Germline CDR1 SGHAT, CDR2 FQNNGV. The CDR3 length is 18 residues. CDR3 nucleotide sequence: TGTGCCAGCAGCTTAAAGATAGGGACTAGCGGTATTTACAATGAGCAGTTCTTC. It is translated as CASSLKIGTSGIYNEQFF. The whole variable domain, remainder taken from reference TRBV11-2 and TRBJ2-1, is EAGVAQSPRYKIIEKRQSVAFWCNPISGHATLYWYQQILGQGPKLLIQFQNNGVVDDSQLPKDRFSAERLKGVDSTLKIQPAKLEDSAVYLCASSLKIGTSGIYNEQFFGPGTRLTVL.

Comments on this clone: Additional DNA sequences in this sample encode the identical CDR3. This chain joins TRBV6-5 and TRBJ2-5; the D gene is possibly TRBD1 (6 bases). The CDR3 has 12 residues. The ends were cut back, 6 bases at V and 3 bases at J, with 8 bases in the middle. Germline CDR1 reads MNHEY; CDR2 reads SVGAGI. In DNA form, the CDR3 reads TGTGCCAGCAGCCGGACAGAAGAGACCCAGTACTTC. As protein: CASSRTEETQYF.

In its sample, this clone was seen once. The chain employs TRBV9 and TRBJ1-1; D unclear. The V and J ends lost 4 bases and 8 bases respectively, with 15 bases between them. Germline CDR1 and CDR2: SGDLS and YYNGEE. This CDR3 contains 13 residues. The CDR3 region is CASSPSAGQEAFF. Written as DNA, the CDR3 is TGTGCCAGCAGCCCCTCGGCAGGCCAAGAAGCTTTCTTT.

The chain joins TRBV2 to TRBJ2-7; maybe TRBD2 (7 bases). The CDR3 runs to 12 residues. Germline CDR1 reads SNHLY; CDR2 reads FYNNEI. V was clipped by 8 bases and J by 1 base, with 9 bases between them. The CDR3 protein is CASGGASYEQYF. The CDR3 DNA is TGTGCCAGCGGGGGGGCATCCTACGAGCAGTACTTC.

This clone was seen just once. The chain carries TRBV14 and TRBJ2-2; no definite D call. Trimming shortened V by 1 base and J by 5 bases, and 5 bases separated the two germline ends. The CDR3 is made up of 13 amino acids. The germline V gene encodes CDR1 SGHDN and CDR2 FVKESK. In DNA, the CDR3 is TGTGCCAGCAGCCAAGTCAGGACCGGGGAGCTGTTTTTT. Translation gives CASSQVRTGELFF.

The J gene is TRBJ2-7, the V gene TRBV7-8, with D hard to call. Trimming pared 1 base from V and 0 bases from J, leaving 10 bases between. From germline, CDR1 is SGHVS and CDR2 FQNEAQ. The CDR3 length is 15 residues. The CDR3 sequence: CASSLVAGISYEQYF. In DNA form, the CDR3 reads TGTGCCAGCAGCTTAGTGGCAGGAATCTCCTACGAGCAGTACTTC.

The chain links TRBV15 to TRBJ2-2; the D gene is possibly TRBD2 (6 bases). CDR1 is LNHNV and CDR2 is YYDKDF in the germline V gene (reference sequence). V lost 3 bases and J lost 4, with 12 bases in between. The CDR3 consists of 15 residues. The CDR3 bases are TGTGCCACCAGCAGCGGGGGTGTGAGCACCGGGGAGCTGTTTTTT. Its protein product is CATSSGGVSTGELFF.

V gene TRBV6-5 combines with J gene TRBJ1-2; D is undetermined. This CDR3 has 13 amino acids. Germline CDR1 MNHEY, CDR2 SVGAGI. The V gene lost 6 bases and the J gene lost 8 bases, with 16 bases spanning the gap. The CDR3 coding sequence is TGTGCCAGCAGCAAGCCAGGCCGTGGGGGCTACACCTTC. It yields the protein CASSKPGRGGYTF.

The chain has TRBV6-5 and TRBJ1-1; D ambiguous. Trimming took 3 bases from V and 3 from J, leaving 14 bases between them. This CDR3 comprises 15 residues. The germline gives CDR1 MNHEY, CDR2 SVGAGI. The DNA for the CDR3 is TGTGCCAGCAGTTATAGTACAGTTCAGGACACTGAAGCTTTCTTT. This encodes CASSYSTVQDTEAFF.

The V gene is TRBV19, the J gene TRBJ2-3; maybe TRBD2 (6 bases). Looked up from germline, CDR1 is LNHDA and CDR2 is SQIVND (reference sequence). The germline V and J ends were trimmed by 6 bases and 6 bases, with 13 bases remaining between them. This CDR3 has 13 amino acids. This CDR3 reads CASSFLATDTQYF. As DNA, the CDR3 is TGTGCCAGTAGCTTCCTAGCGACCGATACGCAGTATTTT.

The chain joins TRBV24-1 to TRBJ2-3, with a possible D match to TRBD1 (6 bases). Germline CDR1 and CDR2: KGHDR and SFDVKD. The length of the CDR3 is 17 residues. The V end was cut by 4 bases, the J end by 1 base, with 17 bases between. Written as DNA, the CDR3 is TGTGCCACCAGTGACCCGGGGACACGAGGTGGCACAGATACGCAGTATTTT. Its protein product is CATSDPGTRGGTDTQYF.

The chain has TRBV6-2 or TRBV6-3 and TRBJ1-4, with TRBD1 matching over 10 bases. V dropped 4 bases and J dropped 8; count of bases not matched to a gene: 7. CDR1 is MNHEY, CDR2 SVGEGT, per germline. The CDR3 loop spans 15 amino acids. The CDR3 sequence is CASSSTTGGAEKLFF. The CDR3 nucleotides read TGTGCCAGCAGTTCGACGACAGGGGGCGCGGAAAAACTGTTTTTT.

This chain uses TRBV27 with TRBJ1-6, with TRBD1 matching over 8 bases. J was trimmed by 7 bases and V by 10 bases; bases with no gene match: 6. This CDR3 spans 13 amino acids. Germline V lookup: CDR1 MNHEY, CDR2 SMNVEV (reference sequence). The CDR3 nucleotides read TGTGCCACGAGACAGGGGAAGAATTCACCCCTCCACTTT. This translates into CATRQGKNSPLHF.